This T cell receptor beta chain emerged from a study of T-cell memory formation after mild COVID-19. Study in general: Most TCR clusters belonged to a single donor. General observations from the study: Memory cells collected pre-infection included some clones that later responded, suggesting cross-reactive memory joined. There was a balanced CD4/CD8 profile in clones contracting day 15 to 85, and later expanders leaned CD4+.

Constant-segment primers were used for 5'RACE, and the resulting TCR alpha and TCR beta cDNA libraries carried sample barcodes and UMIs. Using its own MiXCR run on the 5' RACE reads, TCRdb lists one record per CDR3 protein. The sample has fewer than 400,000 distinct CDR3 sequences; approximately 12% are singletons. This CDR3 has 13 residues. Trimming at V came to 10 bases and at J to 5 bases, leaving 7 bases not matched to a gene. Concerning this clonotype itself: Its target is unknown.

This receptor was identified in a man aged 18 to 29 who had mild COVID-19 (a few samples of this study predate the infection). Cell type and time point are not known. Sequences were obtained from PBMCs or a T cell subset sorted from them (not recorded which). The genes are TRBV12-3 or TRBV12-4 and TRBJ2-3; 9 bases agree with TRBD1. The CDR3 DNA sequence: TGTGCCACCACGGGACAGGGTAAAGATACGCAGTATTTT. The encoded protein is CATTGQGKDTQYF.